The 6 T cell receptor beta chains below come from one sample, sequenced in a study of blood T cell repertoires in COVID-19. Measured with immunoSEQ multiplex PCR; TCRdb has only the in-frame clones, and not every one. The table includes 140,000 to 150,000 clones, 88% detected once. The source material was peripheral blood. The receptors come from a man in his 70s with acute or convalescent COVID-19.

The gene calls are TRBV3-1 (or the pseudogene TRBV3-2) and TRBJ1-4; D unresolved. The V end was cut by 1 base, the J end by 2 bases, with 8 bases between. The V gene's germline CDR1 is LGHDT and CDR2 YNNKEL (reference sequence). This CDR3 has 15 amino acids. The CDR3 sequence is CASSQGVATNEKLFF. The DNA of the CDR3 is TGTGCCAGCAGCCAAGGTGTTGCGACTAATGAAAAACTGTTTTTT.

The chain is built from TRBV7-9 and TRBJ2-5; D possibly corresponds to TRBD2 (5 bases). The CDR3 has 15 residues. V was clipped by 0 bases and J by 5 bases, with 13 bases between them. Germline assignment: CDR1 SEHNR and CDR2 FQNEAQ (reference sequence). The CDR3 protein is CASSLAPAGVETQYF. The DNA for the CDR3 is TGTGCCAGCAGCTTAGCGCCGGCCGGGGTTGAGACCCAGTACTTC. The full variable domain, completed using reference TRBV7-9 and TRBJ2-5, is DTGVSQNPRHKITKRGQNVTFRCDPISEHNRLYWYRQTLGQGPEFLTYFQNEAQLEKSRLLSDRFSAERPKGSFSTLEIQRTEQGDSAMYLCASSLAPAGVETQYFGPGTRLLVL.

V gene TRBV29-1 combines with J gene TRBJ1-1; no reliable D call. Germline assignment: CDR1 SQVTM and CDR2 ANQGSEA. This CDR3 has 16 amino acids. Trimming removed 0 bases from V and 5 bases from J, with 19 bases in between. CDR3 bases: TGCAGCGTTGAAGAGGCCGCGAAAGGGTCGGGGACTGAAGCTTTCTTT. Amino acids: CSVEEAAKGSGTEAFF. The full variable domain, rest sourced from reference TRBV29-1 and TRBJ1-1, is SAVISQKPSRDICQRGTSLTIQCQVDSQVTMMFWYRQQPGQSLTLIATANQGSEATYESGFVIDKFPISRPNLTFSTLTVSNMSPEDSSIYLCSVEEAAKGSGTEAFFGQGTRLTVV.

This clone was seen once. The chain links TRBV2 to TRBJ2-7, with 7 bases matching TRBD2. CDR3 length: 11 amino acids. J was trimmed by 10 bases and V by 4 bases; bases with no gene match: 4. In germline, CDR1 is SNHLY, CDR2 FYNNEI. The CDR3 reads CASSALAEQYF. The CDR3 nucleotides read TGTGCCAGCAGTGCCCTAGCGGAACAGTACTTC.

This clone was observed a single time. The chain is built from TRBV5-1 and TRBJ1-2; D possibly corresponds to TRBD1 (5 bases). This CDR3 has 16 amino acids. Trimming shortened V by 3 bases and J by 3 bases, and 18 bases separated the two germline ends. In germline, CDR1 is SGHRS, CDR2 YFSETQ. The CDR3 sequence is CASSSIRQMMDYGYTF. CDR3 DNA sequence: TGCGCCAGCAGCTCTATCCGACAGATGATGGACTATGGCTACACCTTC.

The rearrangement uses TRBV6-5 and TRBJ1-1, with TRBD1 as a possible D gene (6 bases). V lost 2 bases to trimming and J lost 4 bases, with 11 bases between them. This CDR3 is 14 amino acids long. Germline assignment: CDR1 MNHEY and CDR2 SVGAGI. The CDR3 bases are TGTGCCAGCAGTTACCAGGGGCTGGGCACTGAAGCTTTCTTT. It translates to CASSYQGLGTEAFF.